Sequencing of this T cell receptor (beta chain) was carried out in a study of T cell clusters in autoimmune cytopenias. Per the germline V gene, CDR1 is SGHDT and CDR2 is YYEEEE. There are 12 residues in the CDR3. Study findings and constraints: The T cell clusters came from computational analysis alone and lack functional validation.

One tube held mixed TRB-A and TRB-B primer pools for touch-down PCR. Reprocessing the multiplex PCR reads, TCRdb reports a single entry for every CDR3 protein and omits DNA. Its table records over 2,500 distinct CDR3 sequences. TRB was amplified from about 270 ng of peripheral blood genomic DNA per sample. According to its frequency, this clonotype is medium-sized. The antigen remains unidentified. This chain joins TRBV5-6 and TRBJ1-5. This clonotype was sampled from a human donor with an autoimmune cytopenia or autoimmune hepatitis (not recorded which). Source material: peripheral blood. CDR3 in amino acids: CASSFGSQPQHF.